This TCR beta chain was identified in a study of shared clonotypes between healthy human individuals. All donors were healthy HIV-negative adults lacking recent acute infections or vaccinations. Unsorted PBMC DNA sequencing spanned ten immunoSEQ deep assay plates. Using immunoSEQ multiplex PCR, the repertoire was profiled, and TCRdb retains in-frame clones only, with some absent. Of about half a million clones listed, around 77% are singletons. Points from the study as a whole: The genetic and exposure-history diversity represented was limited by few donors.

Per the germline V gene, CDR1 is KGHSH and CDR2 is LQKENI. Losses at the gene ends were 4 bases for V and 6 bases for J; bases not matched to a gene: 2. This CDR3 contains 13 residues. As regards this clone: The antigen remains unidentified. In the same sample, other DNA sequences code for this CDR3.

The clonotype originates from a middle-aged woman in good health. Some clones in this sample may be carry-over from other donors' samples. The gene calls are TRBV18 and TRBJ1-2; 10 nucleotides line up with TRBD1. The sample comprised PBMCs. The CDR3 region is CASSLGTGDGYTF. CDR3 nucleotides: TGTGCCAGCTCACTCGGGACAGGGGATGGCTACACCTTC. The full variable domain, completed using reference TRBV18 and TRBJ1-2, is NAGVMQNPRHLVRRRGQEARLRCSPMKGHSHVYWYRQLPEEGLKFMVYLQKENIIDESGMPKERFSAEFPKEGPSILRIQQVVRGDSAAYFCASSLGTGDGYTFGSGTRLTVV.